This T cell receptor beta chain was captured by sequencing in a study of T cell repertoires in cytomegalovirus infection. Looking at the study overall: Both recently identified HLA-C-restricted and well-studied HLA-B-restricted CMV epitopes were used in the study. Public TCR beta signatures indicated both CMV infection and matching HLA type.

Per the germline V gene, CDR1 is SEHNR and CDR2 is FQNEAQ (reference sequence). CDR3 length equals 17 residues. V lost 4 bases to trimming and J lost 0 bases; unmatched junction nucleotides: 6. TCRdb called the reads again in MiXCR, with one record for every CDR3 protein. This repertoire shows about 71,000 distinct CDR3 sequences, about 20% found once; its top ten account for roughly two thirds. Study-wide points: Clonotypes of TCR beta that were HLA-C-restricted and CMV-specific dominated the ex vivo response. Cumulative frequency of public TCR beta families picked out carriers of CMV plus the relevant HLA.

This clonotype showed up just a few times. Antigen specificity is unknown. The chain is built from TRBV7-9 and TRBJ1-4; 9 bases align to TRBD1. Sequenced material: CD8+ T cells from cultured PBMCs, taken from culture after CMV antigen stimulation. This receptor was identified in a human donor in good health (CMV status not recorded). Some clones in this sample may be carry-over from other donors' samples. The CDR3 sequence: CASSSRDREATNEKLFF. CDR3 bases: TGTGCCAGCAGCTCCCGGGACAGGGAGGCAACTAATGAAAAACTGTTTTTT.